Below are 17 T cell receptor beta chains sequenced from a single sample in a study of cytomegalovirus exposure and HLA in healthy donors. The repertoire was sequenced with immunoSEQ multiplex PCR; TCRdb's copy has only in-frame clones and lacks some. The data contain about 64,000 clones, 90% to 95% of them singletons. Sequencing was performed on PBMCs. These receptor sequences come from a woman aged 18-30 years in good health and CMV-seronegative.

The rearrangement uses TRBV18 and TRBJ2-2; D is ambiguous. Per germline, CDR1 KGHSH and CDR2 LQKENI. V shed 4 bases and J shed 4 bases, with 19 bases lying between them. CDR3 size: 17 residues. The CDR3 loop reads CASSLNSGFSVTGELFF. Here the CDR3 DNA reads TGTGCCAGCTCACTTAACTCCGGGTTCTCGGTCACCGGGGAGCTGTTTTTT.

The chain has TRBV27 and TRBJ1-2; 8 bases are a match to TRBD1. Per the germline V gene, CDR1 is MNHEY and CDR2 is SMNVEV (reference sequence). V lost 5 bases and J lost 2; bases outside the gene matches: 4. The CDR3 totals 14 residues. The CDR3 DNA reads as TGTGCCAGCAGTCGTGGACAGGGCAACTATGGCTACACCTTC. Amino acids: CASSRGQGNYGYTF.

The rearrangement joins TRBV11-2 to TRBJ1-1; TRBD1 might be the D (6 bases). V was pared by 5 bases and J by 1 base, with 14 bases between. The CDR3 contains 15 residues. Per germline, CDR1 SGHAT and CDR2 FQNNGV. The CDR3 DNA reads as TGTGCCAGCAGCCCTAGAAAGACAGGGAACACTGAAGCTTTCTTT. This sequence encodes CASSPRKTGNTEAFF.

The rearrangement joins TRBV28 to TRBJ2-7; D unclear. V dropped 5 bases and J dropped 7 bases, with 9 bases sitting between them. Germline CDR1 is MDHEN and CDR2 is SYDVKM. This CDR3 region has 11 residues. The CDR3 DNA sequence: TGTGCCAGCAGTCCCCTAAAAGAGCAGTACTTC. Protein: CASSPLKEQYF.

The chain has TRBV18 and TRBJ2-1, with a tentative D call TRBD2 (6 bases). Deletions cut 5 bases from V and 9 bases from J, with 14 bases between. Germline CDR1 is KGHSH and CDR2 is LQKENI. CDR3 length: 13 residues. CDR3 region: CASSKPGASEQFF. DNA for the CDR3: TGTGCCAGCTCAAAACCGGGAGCGAGTGAGCAGTTCTTC. The full variable domain, its missing parts supplied by reference TRBV18 and TRBJ2-1, is NAGVMQNPRHLVRRRGQEARLRCSPMKGHSHVYWYRQLPEEGLKFMVYLQKENIIDESGMPKERFSAEFPKEGPSILRIQQVVRGDSAAYFCASSKPGASEQFFGPGTRLTVL.

CDR3 sequence reads: CASSLFAGGANTGELFF. The DNA for the CDR3 is TGTGCCAGCAGTTTATTTGCGGGGGGCGCGAACACCGGGGAGCTGTTTTTT. The V and J genes are TRBV27 and TRBJ2-2, with 8 bases matching TRBD2. The CDR3 has 17 amino acids. In germline, CDR1 is MNHEY, CDR2 SMNVEV (reference sequence). J was trimmed by 0 bases and V by 1 base; bases with no gene match: 4.

This clone was seen only once. V gene TRBV19 combines with J gene TRBJ1-2; D unresolved. The CDR3 is 13 residues long. CDR1 and CDR2 from the germline V gene are LNHDA and SQIVND (reference sequence). The V and J ends lost 2 bases and 6 bases respectively, with 10 bases between them. In DNA form, the CDR3 reads TGTGCCAGTAGTATATATGGCGGAGATGGCTACACCTTC. The encoded protein is CASSIYGGDGYTF.

The chain has TRBV19 and TRBJ1-5; 8 bases fit TRBD1. Germline CDR1 LNHDA, CDR2 SQIVND (reference sequence). The CDR3 runs 15 residues. The trim removed 7 bases at V and 3 bases at J, leaving 8 bases unmatched. The CDR3 spells CASTSTGVNNQPQHF. The CDR3 DNA sequence: TGTGCCAGTACATCGACAGGGGTAAACAATCAGCCCCAGCATTTT.

This clone was seen a few times. The V call is TRBV6-1, the J call TRBJ1-1; D may be TRBD1 (5 bases). The CDR3 extends over 15 amino acids. Germline V gives CDR1 MNHNS, CDR2 SASEGT. Trimming shortened V by 0 bases and J by 1 base, and 9 bases separated the two germline ends. The CDR3 reads CASSEARGGNTEAFF. The CDR3 DNA sequence: TGTGCCAGCAGTGAAGCTAGGGGCGGGAACACTGAAGCTTTCTTT.

This clone came up many times. This chain uses TRBV4-3 with TRBJ2-7; TRBD2 might be the D (5 bases). Trimming shortened V by 0 bases and J by 2 bases, and 14 bases separated the two germline ends. This CDR3 comprises 16 residues. Looked up from germline, CDR1 is LGHNA and CDR2 is YSLEER. The CDR3 loop is CASSQDVSGTPYEQYF. The DNA of the CDR3 is TGCGCCAGCAGCCAAGATGTGAGCGGAACTCCCTACGAGCAGTACTTC.

The V call is TRBV4-1, the J call TRBJ1-5; 8 positions agree with TRBD1. Germline V gene lookup returns CDR1 MGHRA and CDR2 YSYEKL. The V and J ends lost 4 bases and 7 bases, in that order; junction bases with no gene match: 6. This CDR3 has 14 residues. The CDR3 protein is CASSPGQGLQPQHF. CDR3 in DNA: TGCGCCAGCAGCCCTGGACAGGGTTTACAGCCCCAGCATTTT.

This chain uses TRBV27 with TRBJ1-1; D perhaps matches TRBD1 (6 bases). V was pared by 5 bases and J by 4 bases, with 14 bases between. Per germline, CDR1 MNHEY and CDR2 SMNVEV (reference sequence). The CDR3 runs 14 residues. The CDR3 protein is CASSPAGAGTEAFF. Written as DNA, the CDR3 is TGTGCCAGCAGTCCGGCGGGGGCTGGCACTGAAGCTTTCTTT.

As DNA, the CDR3 is TGCGCCAGCAGCCAAGAGCGTTTCGTGGAGCTGTTTTTT. It codes for CASSQERFVELFF. J is TRBJ2-2 and V is TRBV4-3; D gene unclear. V lost 0 bases and J lost 10, with 9 bases in between. The CDR3 consists of 13 residues. The V gene's germline CDR1 is LGHNA and CDR2 YSLEER.

The chain carries TRBV28 and TRBJ1-3; 7 bases agree with TRBD1. CDR3 length: 17 amino acids. Germline loops: CDR1 MDHEN, CDR2 SYDVKM. With 2 bases clipped from V and 0 bases from J, the junction kept 7 bases outside the gene matches. CDR3 region: CASSLLEGQNSGNTIYF. The CDR3, as DNA: TGTGCCAGCAGTTTACTGGAGGGACAGAACTCTGGAAACACCATATATTTT.

The chain carries TRBV10-1 and TRBJ2-7, with a tentative D call TRBD1 (5 bases). Trimming removed 2 bases at V and 6 bases at J, with 8 bases between. Germline V lookup: CDR1 WNHNN, CDR2 SYGVQD (reference sequence). The CDR3 is 12 residues long. Here the CDR3 reads CASSEVQGEQYF. CDR3 in DNA: TGCGCCAGCAGTGAGGTGCAGGGCGAGCAGTACTTC.

The chain couples TRBV12-1 to TRBJ2-7; TRBD2, the table's D call, lacks a check against the DNA. TRBV12-1 constitutes a pseudogene. This CDR3 has 13 amino acids. The DNA of the CDR3 is TGTGCCAGCAGCTCCAAAGGACTCGACGAGCAGTACTTC. Protein: CASSSKGLDEQYF.

The rearrangement links TRBV18 to TRBJ1-1; 7 nucleotides line up with TRBD1. Losses at the gene ends were 6 bases for V and 0 bases for J; bases not matched to a gene: 7. The CDR3 has 15 amino acids. CDR1 is KGHSH, CDR2 LQKENI, per germline. CDR3 in amino acids: CASSPGTALNTEAFF. In DNA form, the CDR3 reads TGTGCCAGCTCCCCTGGGACAGCGCTGAACACTGAAGCTTTCTTT.